These 23 T cell receptor beta chains share one sample of origin, sequenced in a study of blood T cell repertoires in COVID-19. TCRdb's copy holds only in-frame clones and misses some; the assay was immunoSEQ multiplex PCR. Of approximately 220,000 clones detected, roughly nine tenths appear once; the ten largest clones hold approximately 0.7%. The sample was peripheral blood. Receptors originate from a man between 35 and 55 years old with acute or convalescent COVID-19.

The count of this clone is one. This chain joins TRBV6-5 and TRBJ1-1; weak D call: TRBD1 (6 bases). The CDR3 has 14 residues. Per the germline V gene, CDR1 is MNHEY and CDR2 is SVGAGI. Between the trimmed V and J ends, which lost 5 bases and 1 base, there was a span of 11 bases. In nucleotides, the CDR3 is TGTGCCAGCAGTATCGGACAGCCGAACACTGAAGCTTTCTTT. Its translation: CASSIGQPNTEAFF.

CDR3 sequence (DNA): TGTGCCAGCAGCCATGGGACTAGCGGGGGGACCCGCGCAGATACGCAGTATTTT. It translates to CASSHGTSGGTRADTQYF. J is TRBJ2-3 and V is TRBV28; 15 positions match TRBD2. The CDR3 runs to 18 residues. J was trimmed by 4 bases and V by 6 bases; bases with no gene match: 11. Looked up from germline, CDR1 is MDHEN and CDR2 is SYDVKM.

This rearrangement joins TRBV29-1 to TRBJ1-2; D unresolved. Germline CDR1 SQVTM, CDR2 ANQGSEA. This CDR3 region has 14 residues. Trimming removed 1 base at V and 7 bases at J, with 16 bases between. In nucleotides, the CDR3 is TGCAGCGTTGAAGGGGTGAGGCAGAGCTCTGGCTACACCTTC. Translation gives CSVEGVRQSSGYTF.

The chain uses TRBV18 and TRBJ2-2; TRBD1 aligns across 7 bases. V shed 6 bases, J shed 5 bases, and the junction held 12 bases outside the gene matches. The CDR3 contains 16 residues. Germline-derived CDR1 and CDR2 are KGHSH and LQKENI. The CDR3 is CASSRRLGGRTGELFF. DNA of the CDR3: TGTGCCAGCTCCCGGAGGCTAGGGGGCAGAACCGGGGAGCTGTTTTTT.

The chain employs TRBV2 and TRBJ1-1; maybe TRBD1 (6 bases). Germline V gives CDR1 SNHLY, CDR2 FYNNEI. V was clipped by 5 bases and J by 1 base, with 14 bases between them. The CDR3 totals 15 residues. This chain's CDR3 is CASSFQGQRNTEAFF. DNA of the CDR3: TGTGCCAGCAGTTTCCAAGGACAGAGGAACACTGAAGCTTTCTTT.

This clone was picked up many times. The rearrangement links TRBV7-9 to TRBJ1-3; weak D call: TRBD1 (5 bases). This CDR3 has 14 amino acids. CDR1 is SEHNR and CDR2 is FQNEAQ in the germline V gene (reference sequence). V shed 8 bases and J shed 4 bases, with 15 bases lying between them. The CDR3 loop is CASLGGTRGNTIYF. Here the CDR3 DNA reads TGTGCCAGCCTCGGAGGGACCCGAGGAAACACCATATATTTT. The entire variable domain, with the rest obtained from reference TRBV7-9 and TRBJ1-3, is as follows: DTGVSQNPRHKITKRGQNVTFRCDPISEHNRLYWYRQTLGQGPEFLTYFQNEAQLEKSRLLSDRFSAERPKGSFSTLEIQRTEQGDSAMYLCASLGGTRGNTIYFGEGSWLTVV.

The chain has TRBV7-2 and TRBJ2-7, with 8 bases matching TRBD1. The V gene's germline CDR1 is SGHTA and CDR2 FQGNSA. This CDR3 is 14 amino acids long. V shed 5 bases and J 5 bases; nucleotides not matched to a gene: 8. CDR3 DNA: TGTGCCAGCAGCCTTGACAGGGGATCGCACGAGCAGTACTTC. Translating gives CASSLDRGSHEQYF.

The chain recombines TRBV11-3 with TRBJ2-1, with D possibly being TRBD1 (6 bases). Between the trimmed V and J ends, which lost 2 bases and 8 bases, there was a span of 13 bases. The germline CDR1 and CDR2 sequences are SGHNT and YENEEA. The CDR3 spans 14 residues. Here the CDR3 DNA reads TGTGCCAGCAGCTTATCCCTCAGGGGTCATGAGCAGTTCTTC. It encodes CASSLSLRGHEQFF. Based on the CDR3 plus reference TRBV11-3 and TRBJ2-1, the full variable domain is EAGVVQSPRYKIIEKKQPVAFWCNPISGHNTLYWYLQNLGQGPELLIRYENEEAVDDSQLPKDRFSAERLKGVDSTLKIQPAELGDSAVYLCASSLSLRGHEQFFGPGTRLTVL.

The genes are TRBV21-1 and TRBJ2-3; TRBD1 is taken as the D call from the table, unchecked against the DNA. TRBV21-1 is termed a pseudogene. The CDR3 totals 18 residues. The CDR3 protein is CASNSGTEISFGTDTQYF. DNA for the CDR3: TGTGCCAGCAATTCTGGGACAGAGATCTCATTTGGCACAGATACGCAGTATTTT.

V is TRBV19 and J is TRBJ1-3, with D unclear. CDR1 LNHDA and CDR2 SQIVND come from the germline V gene (reference sequence). The CDR3 consists of 15 residues. With 4 bases removed from V and 0 bases from J, the gap between germline ends came to 10 bases. The CDR3 spells CASSTSASSGNTIYF. As DNA, the CDR3 is TGTGCCAGTAGTACGAGCGCGTCCTCTGGAAACACCATATATTTT. Filled out from reference TRBV19 and TRBJ1-3, the complete variable domain reads DGGITQSPKYLFRKEGQNVTLSCEQNLNHDAMYWYRQDPGQGLRLIYYSQIVNDFQKGDIAEGYSVSREKKESFPLTVTSAQKNPTAFYLCASSTSASSGNTIYFGEGSWLTVV.

The rearrangement uses TRBV5-1 and TRBJ2-7; TRBD2 might be the D (5 bases). With 5 bases removed from V and 1 base from J, the gap between germline ends came to 13 bases. Looked up from germline, CDR1 is SGHRS and CDR2 is YFSETQ. The CDR3 is 14 residues long. Here the CDR3 reads CASSSPEGSYEQYF. Written as DNA, the CDR3 is TGCGCCAGCAGTTCACCCGAGGGATCCTACGAGCAGTACTTC.

The chain employs TRBV5-1 and TRBJ2-1; 11 positions match TRBD1. V shed 3 bases, J shed 2 bases, and the junction held 4 bases outside the gene matches. The CDR3 has 16 amino acids. Germline CDR1 is SGHRS and CDR2 is YFSETQ. In nucleotides, the CDR3 is TGCGCCAGCAGCTCACCGGGACAGGGGGCCTACAATGAGCAGTTCTTC. Translated, it gives CASSSPGQGAYNEQFF.

V is TRBV12-3 or TRBV12-4 and J is TRBJ1-2; D is uncertain. This CDR3 contains 12 residues. The V end lost 3 bases, the J end lost 7 bases, and 9 bases lay between the germline ends. CDR3 in DNA: TGTGCCAGCAGTTTTTCGAGTGTTGGCTACACCTTC. Its protein is CASSFSSVGYTF.

The CDR3 bases are TGTGCCAGCAGCTCCTTAGACAAGAACACTGAAGCTTTCTTT. Its protein product is CASSSLDKNTEAFF. The rearrangement uses TRBV5-4 and TRBJ1-1; D is ambiguous. The CDR3 has 14 residues. The germline gives CDR1 SGHNT, CDR2 YYREEE (reference sequence). With 3 bases removed from V and 1 base from J, the gap between germline ends came to 10 bases.

The V and J genes are TRBV11-2 and TRBJ2-1; D is possibly TRBD2 (6 bases). CDR1 is SGHAT, CDR2 FQNNGV, per germline. V lost 2 bases and J 8 bases, leaving 16 bases between the germline ends. This CDR3 comprises 15 residues. The DNA for the CDR3 is TGTGCCAGCAGCTTATATCGGGGGTCGGTCTATGAGCAGTTCTTC. Protein: CASSLYRGSVYEQFF.

This chain joins TRBV10-3 and TRBJ2-3, with 10 bases matching TRBD1. The germline gives CDR1 ENHRY, CDR2 SYGVKD. V gave up 7 bases and J gave up 5 bases; unmatched junction bases: 3. This CDR3 contains 13 residues. This CDR3 reads CAITGTGEDTQYF. The CDR3 nucleotides are TGTGCCATCACCGGGACAGGGGAAGATACGCAGTATTTT.

CDR3 DNA sequence: TGTGCCAGTAGTATTGCGGGGGGCGACTCCTACGAGCAGTACTTC. It specifies CASSIAGGDSYEQYF. The chain recombines TRBV19 with TRBJ2-7; TRBD2 aligns across 8 bases. CDR1 and CDR2 from the germline V gene are LNHDA and SQIVND (reference sequence). The J segment lost 0 bases and the V segment lost 3 bases, leaving 4 bases of the junction unmatched. This CDR3 contains 15 residues.

The chain has TRBV9 and TRBJ1-2, with 7 bases identical to TRBD1. The CDR3 sequence is 15 residues long. CDR1 is SGDLS and CDR2 is YYNGEE in the germline V gene. V lost 4 bases, J lost 6 bases, and 12 bases stayed unmatched. The CDR3 nucleotides are TGTGCCAGCAGCATCGGGACAGCCCCTTTTCATGGCTACACCTTC. It specifies CASSIGTAPFHGYTF.

J is TRBJ2-3 and V is TRBV6-1; 8 bases agree with TRBD2. The CDR3 is made up of 18 amino acids. V was pared by 1 base and J by 0 bases, with 9 bases of the junction left unmatched. Germline CDR1 reads MNHNS; CDR2 reads SASEGT. The CDR3 spells CASSEVFGAGGSTDTQYF. CDR3 nucleotide sequence: TGTGCCAGCAGTGAAGTTTTTGGGGCGGGGGGAAGCACAGATACGCAGTATTTT.

This clone was observed a single time. The chain recombines TRBV7-9 with TRBJ1-1, with 9 bases that match TRBD1. Trimming took 1 base from V and 5 from J; bases not matched to a gene: 5. The CDR3 is 15 amino acids. CDR1 SEHNR and CDR2 FQNEAQ come from the germline V gene (reference sequence). The CDR3 region is CASSLGTGVGTEAFF. The CDR3 nucleotides are TGTGCCAGCAGCTTAGGGACAGGGGTAGGGACTGAAGCTTTCTTT.

The chain uses TRBV18 and TRBJ1-4; D perhaps matches TRBD1 (5 bases). This CDR3 is 16 amino acids long. V was shortened by 3 bases and J by 0 bases, with 11 bases between the two germline ends. Per the germline V gene, CDR1 is KGHSH and CDR2 is LQKENI. The CDR3 bases are TGTGCCAGCTCACCGCGACAGTACCCAACTAATGAAAAACTGTTTTTT. It codes for CASSPRQYPTNEKLFF.

The chain employs TRBV18 and TRBJ2-3; 8 bases are shared with TRBD2. The CDR3 spans 13 residues. The J segment lost 14 bases and the V segment lost 0 bases, leaving 7 bases of the junction unmatched. The germline V gene has CDR1 KGHSH and CDR2 LQKENI. The CDR3 loop reads CASSPPSQRGLYF. The CDR3 coding sequence is TGTGCCAGCTCACCACCCTCCCAGCGGGGGCTGTATTTT.

CDR3 bases: TGTGCCATCAGTGGGGACTTGACCAAAAACATTCAGTACTTC. Translation gives CAISGDLTKNIQYF. This rearrangement joins TRBV10-3 to TRBJ2-4, with a possible D match to TRBD2 (6 bases). V was trimmed by 4 bases and J by 2 bases, leaving 9 bases between them. The germline CDR1 and CDR2 sequences are ENHRY and SYGVKD. This CDR3 is built from 14 residues.